The 10 T cell receptor beta chains below were found in one sample sequenced in a study of shared clonotypes between healthy human individuals. The table came from immunoSEQ multiplex PCR; TCRdb's copy has only in-frame clones and leaves some out. The sample lists approximately 1,500,000 clones, roughly 97% occurring once. The sequencing input was naive CD4+ T cells sorted from blood. Subset reported: CD45RA+ positively selected. The receptors here all came from a man in his thirties or forties in good health.

This clone has only one observation. The rearrangement uses TRBV27 and TRBJ2-4; D is tentatively TRBD1 or TRBD2 (5 bases each). Germline V gene sequence: CDR1 MNHEY, CDR2 SMNVEV (reference sequence). Trimming stripped 3 bases from V and 6 bases from J, with 33 bases between. The CDR3 spans 21 residues. The CDR3 loop reads CASSFKEWDRLRALLRNIQYF. The CDR3 nucleotides are TGTGCCAGCAGTTTCAAGGAGTGGGACCGACTCCGGGCCCTACTAAGAAACATTCAGTACTTC.

The genes are TRBV28 and TRBJ1-2; D gene ambiguous. Germline V gene sequence: CDR1 MDHEN, CDR2 SYDVKM. The CDR3 length is 13 residues. V shed 6 bases and J shed 3 bases, with 11 bases lying between them. The CDR3: CASRVTGHYGYTF. CDR3 bases: TGTGCCAGCAGGGTAACGGGCCACTATGGCTACACCTTC.

This clone was recorded once. V and J are TRBV7-9 and TRBJ1-2; D unclear. This CDR3 contains 13 residues. The germline V and J ends were trimmed by 5 bases and 4 bases, with 11 bases remaining between them. The germline CDR1 and CDR2 sequences are SEHNR and FQNEAQ (reference sequence). This CDR3 is CASSHPEGYGYTF. CDR3 coding DNA: TGTGCCAGCAGCCACCCAGAGGGCTATGGCTACACCTTC. The full variable domain, its missing parts supplied by reference TRBV7-9 and TRBJ1-2, is DTGVSQNPRHKITKRGQNVTFRCDPISEHNRLYWYRQTLGQGPEFLTYFQNEAQLEKSRLLSDRFSAERPKGSFSTLEIQRTEQGDSAMYLCASSHPEGYGYTFGSGTRLTVV.

The V gene is TRBV11-2, the J gene TRBJ2-3; tentative D call: TRBD1 (6 bases). Between the trimmed V and J ends, which lost 4 bases and 8 bases, there was a span of 13 bases. CDR1 is SGHAT and CDR2 is FQNNGV in the germline V gene. The CDR3 consists of 13 residues. CDR3 loop: CASSSSRQATQYF. The CDR3 DNA is TGTGCCAGCAGCTCCTCCCGACAGGCTACGCAGTATTTT.

The V and J genes are TRBV5-1 and TRBJ2-3; 13 positions match TRBD2. CDR1 SGHRS and CDR2 YFSETQ come from the germline V gene. The CDR3 is 17 residues long. V lost 0 bases, J lost 5 bases, and 6 bases stayed unmatched. This chain's CDR3 is CASSLETSGRAGDTQYF. The CDR3 bases are TGCGCCAGCAGCTTGGAAACTAGCGGGAGGGCCGGAGATACGCAGTATTTT.

This clone was seen just once. The V gene is TRBV5-1, the J gene TRBJ2-7, with 8 bases matching TRBD2. V shed 7 bases, J shed 6 bases, and the junction held 9 bases outside the gene matches. Germline-derived CDR1 and CDR2 are SGHRS and YFSETQ. CDR3 length: 13 residues. The DNA of the CDR3 is TGCGCCAGCTCGGCGGGAGGTCCAACCGAGCAGTACTTC. Translation gives CASSAGGPTEQYF.

The genes are TRBV10-3 and TRBJ2-1; D gene ambiguous. CDR3 length: 12 amino acids. V was pared by 4 bases and J by 8 bases, with 9 bases between. Germline CDR1 and CDR2: ENHRY and SYGVKD. The CDR3 spells CAISASKDEQFF. The CDR3, as DNA: TGTGCCATCAGTGCATCGAAAGATGAGCAGTTCTTC.

The V and J genes are TRBV5-6 and TRBJ1-2; D uncertain. Germline lookup yields CDR1 SGHDT and CDR2 YYEEEE. With 1 base removed from V and 3 bases from J, the gap between germline ends came to 16 bases. The length of the CDR3 is 16 residues. In DNA form, the CDR3 reads TGTGCCAGCAGCTTGTCTTCCCCCGCGATATACTATGGCTACACCTTC. Its protein is CASSLSSPAIYYGYTF.

The V gene is TRBV10-3, the J gene TRBJ2-1; 7 nucleotides line up with TRBD2. Per germline, CDR1 ENHRY and CDR2 SYGVKD. With 8 bases clipped from V and 7 bases from J, the junction kept 14 bases outside the gene matches. This CDR3 is 15 amino acids long. The CDR3 coding sequence is TGTGCCATCCCCGGCGGGAGACCCCCTGAGAATGAGCAGTTCTTC. Protein: CAIPGGRPPENEQFF.

This chain links TRBV30 with TRBJ2-3; D gene unclear. V shed 1 base and J shed 1 base, with 9 bases lying between them. This CDR3 is built from 14 residues. Looked up from germline, CDR1 is GTSNPN and CDR2 is SVGIG (reference sequence). CDR3 region: CAWSAVSGTDTQYF. The CDR3 nucleotides read TGTGCCTGGAGTGCGGTGAGCGGCACAGATACGCAGTATTTT.